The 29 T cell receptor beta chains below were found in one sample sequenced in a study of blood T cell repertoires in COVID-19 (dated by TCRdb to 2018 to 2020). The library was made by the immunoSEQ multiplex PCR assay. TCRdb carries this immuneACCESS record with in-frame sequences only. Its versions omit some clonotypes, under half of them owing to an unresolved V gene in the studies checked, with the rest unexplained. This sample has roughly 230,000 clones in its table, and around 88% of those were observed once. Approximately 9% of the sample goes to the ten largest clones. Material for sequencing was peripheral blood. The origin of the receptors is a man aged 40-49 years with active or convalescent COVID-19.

The DNA of the CDR3 is TGTGCCAGCAGTCAAAGCGGGGGGAATTACAATGAGCAGTTCTTC. Translating it yields CASSQSGGNYNEQFF. The chain employs TRBV6-2 or TRBV6-3 and TRBJ2-1; 9 bases fit TRBD2. The CDR3 consists of 15 residues. The germline V gene has CDR1 MNHEY and CDR2 SVGEGT. V lost 5 bases, J lost 4 bases, and 6 bases stayed unmatched.

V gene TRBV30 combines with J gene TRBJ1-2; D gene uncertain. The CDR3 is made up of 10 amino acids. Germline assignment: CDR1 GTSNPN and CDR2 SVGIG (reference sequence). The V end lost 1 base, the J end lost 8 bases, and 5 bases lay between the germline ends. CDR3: CAWSGEGYTF. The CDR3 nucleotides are TGTGCCTGGAGTGGTGAGGGCTACACCTTC. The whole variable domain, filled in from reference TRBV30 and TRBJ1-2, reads SQTIHQWPATLVQPVGSPLSLECTVEGTSNPNLYWYRQAAGRGLQLLFYSVGIGQISSEVPQNLSASRPQDRQFILSSKKLLLSDSGFYLCAWSGEGYTFGSGTRLTVV.

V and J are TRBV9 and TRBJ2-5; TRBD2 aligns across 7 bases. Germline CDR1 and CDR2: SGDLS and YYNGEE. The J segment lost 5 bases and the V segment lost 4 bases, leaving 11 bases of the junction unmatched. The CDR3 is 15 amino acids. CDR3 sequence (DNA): TGTGCCAGCAGCCCCCGGGAGGCCGGGCGGGAGACCCAGTACTTC. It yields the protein CASSPREAGRETQYF.

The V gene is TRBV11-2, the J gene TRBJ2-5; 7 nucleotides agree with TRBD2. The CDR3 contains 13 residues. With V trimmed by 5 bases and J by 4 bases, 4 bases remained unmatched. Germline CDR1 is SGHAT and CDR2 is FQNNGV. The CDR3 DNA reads TGTGCCAGCAGCCCCGAGCGGGGAGAGACCCAGTACTTC. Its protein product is CASSPERGETQYF.

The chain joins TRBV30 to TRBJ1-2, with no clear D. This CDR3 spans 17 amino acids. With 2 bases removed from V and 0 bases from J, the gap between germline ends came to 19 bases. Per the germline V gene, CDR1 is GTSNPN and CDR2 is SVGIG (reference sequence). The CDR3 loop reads CAWSPPSMGRANYGYTF. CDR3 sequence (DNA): TGTGCCTGGAGTCCCCCTTCGATGGGTCGGGCTAACTATGGCTACACCTTC.

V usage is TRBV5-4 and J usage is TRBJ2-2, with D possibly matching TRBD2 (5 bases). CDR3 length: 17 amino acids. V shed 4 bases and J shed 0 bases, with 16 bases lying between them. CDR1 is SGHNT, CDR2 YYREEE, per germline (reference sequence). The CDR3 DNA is TGTGCCAGCAGCAACCCAGTGAGGGCTGCGAACACCGGGGAGCTGTTTTTT. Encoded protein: CASSNPVRAANTGELFF. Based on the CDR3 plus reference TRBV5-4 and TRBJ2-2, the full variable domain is ETGVTQSPTHLIKTRGQQVTLRCSSQSGHNTVSWYQQALGQGPQFIFQYYREEENGRGNFPPRFSGLQFPNYSSELNVNALELDDSALYLCASSNPVRAANTGELFFGEGSRLTVL.

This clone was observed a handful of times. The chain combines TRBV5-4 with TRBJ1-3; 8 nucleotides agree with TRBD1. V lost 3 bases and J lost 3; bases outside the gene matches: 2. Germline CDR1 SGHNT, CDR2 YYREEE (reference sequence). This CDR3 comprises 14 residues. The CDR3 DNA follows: TGTGCCAGCAGCTCGGACAGGGTTGGAAACACCATATATTTT. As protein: CASSSDRVGNTIYF.

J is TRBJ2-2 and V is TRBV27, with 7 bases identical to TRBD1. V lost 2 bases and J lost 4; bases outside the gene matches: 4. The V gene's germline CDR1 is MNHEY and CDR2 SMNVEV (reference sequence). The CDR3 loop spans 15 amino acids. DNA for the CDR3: TGTGCCAGCAGTTTAGGGACAGTAATCACCGGGGAGCTGTTTTTT. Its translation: CASSLGTVITGELFF.

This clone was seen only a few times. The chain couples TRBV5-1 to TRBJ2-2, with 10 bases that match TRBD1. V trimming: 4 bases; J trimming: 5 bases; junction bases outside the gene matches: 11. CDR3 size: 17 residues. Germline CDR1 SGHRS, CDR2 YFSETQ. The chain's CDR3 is CASSPRGQGTGTGELFF. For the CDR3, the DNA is TGCGCCAGCAGCCCCCGGGGACAGGGGACTGGAACCGGGGAGCTGTTTTTT.

Here the CDR3 DNA reads TGCAGCGTTCGACAAATCCATGGCTACACCTTC. It translates to CSVRQIHGYTF. This sequence joins TRBV29-1 and TRBJ1-2, with D hard to call. There are 11 residues in the CDR3. Germline V gene data show CDR1 as SQVTM and CDR2 as ANQGSEA. V was shortened by 5 bases and J by 6 bases, with 10 bases between the two germline ends.

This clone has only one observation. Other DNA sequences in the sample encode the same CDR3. CDR3 nucleotides: TGTGCCAGTAGTATTAGGGGTCGGGGGGGCACGGACGAGCAGTACTTC. It encodes CASSIRGRGGTDEQYF. The rearrangement uses TRBV19 and TRBJ2-7, with TRBD2 matching over 8 bases. After removal of 3 bases from V and 5 bases from J, the junction contained 12 bases not matched to a gene. This CDR3 is built from 16 residues. Germline CDR1 is LNHDA and CDR2 is SQIVND (reference sequence).

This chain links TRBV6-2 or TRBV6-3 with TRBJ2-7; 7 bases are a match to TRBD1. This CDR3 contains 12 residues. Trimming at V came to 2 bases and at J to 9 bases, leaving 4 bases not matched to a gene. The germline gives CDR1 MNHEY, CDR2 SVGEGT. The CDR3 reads CASSYGQAGQYF. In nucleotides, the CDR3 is TGTGCCAGCAGTTACGGACAGGCGGGGCAGTACTTC.

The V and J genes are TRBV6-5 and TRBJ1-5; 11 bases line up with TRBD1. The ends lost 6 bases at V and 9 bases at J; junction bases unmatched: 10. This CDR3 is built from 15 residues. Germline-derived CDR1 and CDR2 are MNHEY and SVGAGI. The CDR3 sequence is CASRSRDRGRGPQHF. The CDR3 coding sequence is TGTGCCAGCAGGTCCCGGGACAGGGGGAGAGGGCCCCAGCATTTT.

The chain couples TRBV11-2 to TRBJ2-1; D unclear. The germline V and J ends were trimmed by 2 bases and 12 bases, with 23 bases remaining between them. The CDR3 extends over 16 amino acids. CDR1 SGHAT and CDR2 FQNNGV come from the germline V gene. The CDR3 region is CASSLIAAPDSPAQFF. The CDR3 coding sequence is TGTGCCAGCAGCTTAATTGCAGCACCCGACTCCCCAGCGCAGTTCTTC. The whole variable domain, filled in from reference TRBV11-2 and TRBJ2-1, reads EAGVAQSPRYKIIEKRQSVAFWCNPISGHATLYWYQQILGQGPKLLIQFQNNGVVDDSQLPKDRFSAERLKGVDSTLKIQPAKLEDSAVYLCASSLIAAPDSPAQFFGPGTRLTVL.

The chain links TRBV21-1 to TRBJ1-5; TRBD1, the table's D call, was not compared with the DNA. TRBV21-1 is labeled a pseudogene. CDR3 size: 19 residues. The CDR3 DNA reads TGTGCCAGCAGCAAAAGTAGGGGTCCCGAAGTTTATAGCAATCAGCCCCAGCATTTT. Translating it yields CASSKSRGPEVYSNQPQHF.

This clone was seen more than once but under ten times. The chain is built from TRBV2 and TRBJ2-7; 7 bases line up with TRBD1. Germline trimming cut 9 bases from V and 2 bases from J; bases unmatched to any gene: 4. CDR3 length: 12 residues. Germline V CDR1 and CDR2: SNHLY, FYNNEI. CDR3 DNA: TGTGCCAGAGGGGACAGTGCCTACGAGCAGTACTTC. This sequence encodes CARGDSAYEQYF.

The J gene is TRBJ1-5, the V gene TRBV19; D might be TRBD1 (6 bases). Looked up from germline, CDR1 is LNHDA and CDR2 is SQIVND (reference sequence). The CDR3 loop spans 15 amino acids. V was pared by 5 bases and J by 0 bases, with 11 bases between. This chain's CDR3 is CASSPTGTSNQPQHF. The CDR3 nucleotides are TGTGCCAGTAGTCCAACAGGGACTAGCAATCAGCCCCAGCATTTT.

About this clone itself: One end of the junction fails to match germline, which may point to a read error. CDR3 residues: CASSLGGSYNEQFF. For the CDR3, the DNA is TGTGCTAGCAGCTTGGGCGGGTCCTACAATGAGCAGTTCTTC. The rearrangement joins TRBV7-7 to TRBJ2-1, with D possibly being TRBD2 (5 bases). The CDR3 loop spans 14 amino acids. Germline-derived CDR1 and CDR2 are SSHAT and FNYEAQ (reference sequence).

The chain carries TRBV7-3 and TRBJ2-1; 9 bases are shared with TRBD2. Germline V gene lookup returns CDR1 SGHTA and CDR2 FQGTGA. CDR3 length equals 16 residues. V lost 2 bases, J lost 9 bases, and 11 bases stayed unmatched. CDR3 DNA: TGTGCCAGCAGCTTAGATCTGGCTAGCGGGAAAGGTGAGCAGTTCTTC. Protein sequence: CASSLDLASGKGEQFF.

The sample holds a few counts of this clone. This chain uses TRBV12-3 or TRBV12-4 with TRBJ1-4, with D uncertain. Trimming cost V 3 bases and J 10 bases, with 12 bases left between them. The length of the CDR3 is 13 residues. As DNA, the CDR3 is TGTGCCAGCAGTTTTGGCGGTTATGGAAAACTGTTTTTT. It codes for CASSFGGYGKLFF.

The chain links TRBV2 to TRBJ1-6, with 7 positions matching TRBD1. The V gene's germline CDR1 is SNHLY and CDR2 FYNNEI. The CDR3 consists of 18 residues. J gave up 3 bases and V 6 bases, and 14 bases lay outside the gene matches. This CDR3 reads CASRGTDTPSFYNSPLHF. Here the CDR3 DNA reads TGTGCCAGCAGGGGGACAGATACCCCGTCGTTCTATAATTCACCCCTCCACTTT.

CDR3 DNA: TGCGCCAGCAGTGAGGGGTTCGGGGAAGCTTTCTTT. As protein: CASSEGFGEAFF. V and J are TRBV10-2 and TRBJ1-1; no reliable D call. This CDR3 spans 12 amino acids. In germline, CDR1 is WSHSY, CDR2 SAAADI. V lost 2 bases and J 8 bases, leaving 9 bases between the germline ends.

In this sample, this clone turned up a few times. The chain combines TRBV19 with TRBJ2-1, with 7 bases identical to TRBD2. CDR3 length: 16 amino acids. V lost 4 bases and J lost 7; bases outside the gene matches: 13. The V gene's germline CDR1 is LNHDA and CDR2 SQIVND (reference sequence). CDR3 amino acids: CASSRGGRKYMNEQFF. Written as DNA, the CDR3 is TGTGCCAGTAGTAGGGGAGGGAGGAAGTACATGAATGAGCAGTTCTTC.

The CDR3 is CATSREQDPGVDGYTF. DNA of the CDR3: TGTGCCACCAGCAGAGAACAGGACCCAGGGGTCGATGGCTACACCTTC. The chain combines TRBV15 with TRBJ1-2; possible D gene TRBD1, 6 bases. Germline loops: CDR1 LNHNV, CDR2 YYDKDF (reference sequence). This CDR3 region has 16 residues. Trimming left V 0 bases short and J 6 bases short, with 17 bases between.

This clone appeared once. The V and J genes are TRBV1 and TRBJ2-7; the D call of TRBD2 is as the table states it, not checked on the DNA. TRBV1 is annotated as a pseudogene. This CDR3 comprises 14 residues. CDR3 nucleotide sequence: TGCACCAGCACCCTAGCGGGGGGGCCGGGGGAGCAGTACTTC. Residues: CTSTLAGGPGEQYF.

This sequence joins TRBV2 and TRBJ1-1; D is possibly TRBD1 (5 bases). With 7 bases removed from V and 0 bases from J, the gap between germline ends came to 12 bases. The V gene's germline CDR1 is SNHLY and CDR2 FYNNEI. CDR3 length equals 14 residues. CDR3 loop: CASISTALNTEAFF. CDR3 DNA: TGTGCCAGCATTTCGACAGCCCTGAACACTGAAGCTTTCTTT.

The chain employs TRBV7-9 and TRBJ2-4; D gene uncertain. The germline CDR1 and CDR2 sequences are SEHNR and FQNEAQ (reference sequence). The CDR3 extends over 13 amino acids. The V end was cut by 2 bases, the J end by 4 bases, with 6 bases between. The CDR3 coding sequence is TGTGCCAGCAGCTTACTGGAGAAAAACATTCAGTACTTC. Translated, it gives CASSLLEKNIQYF.

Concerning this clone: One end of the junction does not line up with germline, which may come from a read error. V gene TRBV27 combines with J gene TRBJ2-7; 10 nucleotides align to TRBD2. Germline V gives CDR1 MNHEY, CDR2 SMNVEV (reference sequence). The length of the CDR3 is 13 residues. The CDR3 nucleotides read TGTGCCAGCAGCTCCTCAAGGACTAGCGGAAGCCCGTTC. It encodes CASSSSRTSGSPF.

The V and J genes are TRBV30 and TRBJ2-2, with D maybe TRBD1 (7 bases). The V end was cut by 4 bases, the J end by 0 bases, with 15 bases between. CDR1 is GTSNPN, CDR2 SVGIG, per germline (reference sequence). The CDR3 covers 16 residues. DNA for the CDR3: TGTGCCTGGACCCCCAGGGGGGCTACGAACACCGGGGAGCTGTTTTTT. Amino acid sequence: CAWTPRGATNTGELFF.